Sequencing of this T cell receptor (beta chain) was carried out in a study of T cell repertoires in ileal Crohn's disease. General study findings and limits: Active smokers at surgery had more clonal expansions than non-smokers.

Regarding this clone: Its target is not known.

Time point: neoterminal ileum biopsy at postoperative endoscopy, about 6 months after surgery. This table comes from immunoSEQ multiplex PCR, and its TCRdb copy is limited to in-frame clones, with some not included. This sample yields roughly 62,000 clones, of which 70% to 90% are seen a single time; roughly 2% belongs to the top ten. CDR1 LNHDA and CDR2 SQIVND come from the germline V gene (reference sequence). The length of the CDR3 is 16 residues. Trimming removed 5 bases at V and 5 bases at J, with 18 bases between. The clonotype originates from an adult with Crohn's disease. The chain has TRBV19 and TRBJ1-4; D is possibly TRBD1 (6 bases). The sequenced sample consisted of ileal tissue. The CDR3 DNA sequence: TGTGCCAGTAGTGTCGACAGGAACAAGAAAAATGAAAAACTGTTTTTT. Its translation is CASSVDRNKKNEKLFF.